A selection of T cell receptor beta chains follows, all from one sample in a study of identical twins. TCRdb itself ran the 5' RACE reads through MiXCR, one entry per CDR3 protein. The sample has under 1 million distinct CDR3 sequences; about 12% are singletons. The sample was also reused in another study, on yellow fever vaccine responses in identical twins.

The sequencing input was PBMCs. The receptors derive from a woman aged 18 to 35 in good health. The CDR3 runs from the conserved cysteine through the conserved F or W. D genes are given only for firm matches. Expanded clones are given a class, and other clones once, few, many or no size at all.

v_call: TRBV28
clone_size: .
d_call: .
cdr3_length: 14
j_call: TRBJ2-1
cdr3_aa: CASRSWESYNEQFF
cdr3_nt: TGTGCCAGCAGGTCGTGGGAGTCCTACAATGAGCAGTTCTTC

v_call: TRBV4-1
clone_size: .
d_call: .
cdr3_length: 18
j_call: TRBJ2-2
cdr3_aa: CASSQDHSVGANTGELFF
cdr3_nt: TGCGCCAGCAGCCAAGATCATTCAGTAGGAGCGAACACCGGGGAGCTGTTTTTT

v_call: TRBV6-5
clone_size: few
d_call: .
cdr3_length: 16
j_call: TRBJ1-2
cdr3_aa: CASSYDGGWENYGYTF
cdr3_nt: TGTGCCAGCAGTTACGACGGGGGATGGGAGAACTATGGCTACACCTTC

v_call: TRBV20-1
clone_size: many
d_call: .
cdr3_length: 11
j_call: TRBJ2-1
cdr3_aa: CSARLGVGQFF
cdr3_nt: TGCAGTGCTAGGTTGGGCGTTGGGCAGTTCTTC

v_call: TRBV11-2
clone_size: many
d_call: TRBD2
cdr3_length: 19
j_call: TRBJ2-1
cdr3_aa: CASSSPPGTSGNFHNEQFF
cdr3_nt: TGTGCCAGCAGCTCCCCCCCCGGGACTAGCGGTAACTTTCACAATGAGCAGTTCTTC

v_call: TRBV12-3/TRBV12-4
clone_size: few
d_call: .
cdr3_length: 15
j_call: TRBJ2-2
cdr3_aa: CASSFTGTQTGELFF
cdr3_nt: TGTGCCAGCAGTTTCACAGGGACACAAACCGGGGAGCTGTTTTTT

v_call: TRBV7-3
clone_size: .
d_call: TRBD2
cdr3_length: 16
j_call: TRBJ2-6
cdr3_aa: CASGGSGRSGANVLTF
cdr3_nt: TGTGCCAGCGGTGGAAGCGGGAGGTCGGGGGCCAACGTCCTGACTTTC

v_call: TRBV7-9
clone_size: .
d_call: .
cdr3_length: 13
j_call: TRBJ1-1
cdr3_aa: CASSLAGFPEAFF
cdr3_nt: TGTGCCAGCAGCTTGGCGGGATTTCCTGAAGCTTTCTTT

v_call: TRBV6-1
clone_size: .
d_call: .
cdr3_length: 14
j_call: TRBJ1-1
cdr3_aa: CASRPTGEYAEAFF
cdr3_nt: TGTGCCAGCAGACCCACGGGGGAGTATGCTGAAGCTTTCTTT

v_call: TRBV7-9
clone_size: .
d_call: TRBD1
cdr3_length: 15
j_call: TRBJ1-1
cdr3_aa: CASSFRGPQNTEAFF
cdr3_nt: TGTGCCAGCAGCTTTAGGGGGCCTCAGAACACTGAAGCTTTCTTT

v_call: TRBV13
clone_size: .
d_call: TRBD1
cdr3_length: 14
j_call: TRBJ2-1
cdr3_aa: CASTDRTGAHEQFF
cdr3_nt: TGTGCCAGCACTGACAGGACAGGGGCCCATGAGCAGTTCTTC

v_call: TRBV20-1
clone_size: .
d_call: TRBD2
cdr3_length: 15
j_call: TRBJ2-2
cdr3_aa: CSASSSGGGTGELFF
cdr3_nt: TGCAGTGCTAGCTCTAGCGGGGGGGGAACCGGGGAGCTGTTTTTT

v_call: TRBV15
clone_size: .
d_call: TRBD1
cdr3_length: 15
j_call: TRBJ2-1
cdr3_aa: CATSGTGSSYNEQFF
cdr3_nt: TGTGCCACCAGCGGGACAGGGAGCTCCTACAATGAGCAGTTCTTC

v_call: TRBV2
clone_size: few
d_call: .
cdr3_length: 15
j_call: TRBJ1-1
cdr3_aa: CASSERARGDTEAFF
cdr3_nt: TGTGCCAGCAGTGAACGGGCCCGGGGGGACACTGAAGCTTTCTTT

v_call: TRBV21-1
clone_size: .
d_call: .
cdr3_length: 13
j_call: TRBJ2-1
cdr3_aa: CASSPGEPGEQFF
cdr3_nt: TGTGCCAGCAGCCCAGGGGAGCCGGGCGAGCAGTTCTTC

v_call: TRBV24-1
clone_size: few
d_call: TRBD1
cdr3_length: 13
j_call: TRBJ2-2
cdr3_aa: CATSDDRDGELFF
cdr3_nt: TGTGCCACCAGTGATGACAGGGACGGGGAGCTGTTTTTT

v_call: TRBV18
clone_size: .
d_call: .
cdr3_length: 14
j_call: TRBJ2-1
cdr3_aa: CASSGTGRLNEQFF
cdr3_nt: TGTGCCAGCTCAGGAACGGGTCGCCTTAATGAGCAGTTCTTC

v_call: TRBV20-1
clone_size: many
d_call: .
cdr3_length: 16
j_call: TRBJ2-1
cdr3_aa: CSAPEMELRSYNEQFF
cdr3_nt: TGCAGTGCCCCAGAGATGGAGTTACGCTCCTACAATGAGCAGTTCTTC

v_call: TRBV20-1
clone_size: few
d_call: .
cdr3_length: 12
j_call: TRBJ1-1
cdr3_aa: CSAGQGVAEAFF
cdr3_nt: TGCAGTGCTGGCCAAGGGGTTGCTGAAGCTTTCTTT

v_call: TRBV29-1
clone_size: .
d_call: TRBD1
cdr3_length: 13
j_call: TRBJ2-3
cdr3_aa: CSSGQGNTDTQYF
cdr3_nt: TGCAGCTCGGGACAGGGTAACACAGATACGCAGTATTTT

v_call: TRBV12-3/TRBV12-4
clone_size: many
d_call: TRBD2
cdr3_length: 15
j_call: TRBJ2-3
cdr3_aa: CASSTRTSGTDTQYF
cdr3_nt: TGTGCCAGCAGTACCCGGACTAGCGGGACAGATACGCAGTATTTT

v_call: TRBV7-9
clone_size: .
d_call: TRBD1
cdr3_length: 15
j_call: TRBJ1-5
cdr3_aa: CASSPVGQGNQPQHF
cdr3_nt: TGTGCCAGCAGCCCTGTCGGACAGGGGAATCAGCCCCAGCATTTT

v_call: TRBV5-1
clone_size: .
d_call: .
cdr3_length: 14
j_call: TRBJ2-2
cdr3_aa: CASSLAEGSGELFF
cdr3_nt: TGCGCCAGCAGCTTGGCCGAGGGGAGCGGGGAGCTGTTTTTT

v_call: TRBV7-2
clone_size: few
d_call: TRBD2
cdr3_length: 16
j_call: TRBJ2-1
cdr3_aa: CASSQGTSPGLGGQFF
cdr3_nt: TGTGCCAGCAGCCAAGGGACTAGCCCGGGGCTCGGGGGGCAGTTCTTC

v_call: TRBV12-3/TRBV12-4
clone_size: .
d_call: .
cdr3_length: 15
j_call: TRBJ1-2
cdr3_aa: CASSLVGSPIYGYTF
cdr3_nt: TGTGCCAGCAGTTTAGTGGGCAGTCCCATATATGGCTACACCTTC

v_call: TRBV9
clone_size: few
d_call: .
cdr3_length: 17
j_call: TRBJ2-6
cdr3_aa: CASSVEGRPGGANVLTF
cdr3_nt: TGTGCCAGCAGCGTAGAGGGGAGGCCCGGTGGGGCCAACGTCCTGACTTTC

v_call: TRBV3-1
clone_size: many
d_call: .
cdr3_length: 12
j_call: TRBJ2-7
cdr3_aa: CASSHGVNEQYF
cdr3_nt: TGTGCCAGCAGCCACGGGGTGAACGAGCAGTACTTC

v_call: TRBV4-1
clone_size: many
d_call: TRBD2
cdr3_length: 18
j_call: TRBJ2-1
cdr3_aa: CASSQDKPSGSSYNEQFF
cdr3_nt: TGCGCCAGCAGCCAAGATAAGCCTAGCGGGAGCTCCTACAATGAGCAGTTCTTC

v_call: TRBV12-3/TRBV12-4
clone_size: few
d_call: .
cdr3_length: 16
j_call: TRBJ2-2
cdr3_aa: CASSSPARGRSGELFF
cdr3_nt: TGTGCCAGCAGTTCCCCGGCGCGCGGACGTTCCGGGGAGCTGTTTTTT

v_call: TRBV6-1
clone_size: few
d_call: .
cdr3_length: 13
j_call: TRBJ2-7
cdr3_aa: CAAMTLSSYEQYF
cdr3_nt: TGTGCCGCTATGACATTAAGCTCCTACGAGCAGTACTTC

v_call: TRBV18
clone_size: many
d_call: .
cdr3_length: 15
j_call: TRBJ1-2
cdr3_aa: CASSPEMRGDYGYTF
cdr3_nt: TGTGCCAGCTCACCAGAAATGAGGGGAGACTATGGCTACACCTTC